The next 6 T cell receptor beta chains were all read from a single sample in a study of PD-1 blockade in classical Hodgkin lymphoma. The data were produced by immunoSEQ multiplex PCR, yet TCRdb's version contains in-frame clones alone and is incomplete. Among around 39,000 clones listed, around 76% were seen once. Each and every patient relapsed after autologous stem cell transplantation, and patients got differing brentuximab vedotin exposure. Source: peripheral blood mononuclear cells (PBMCs), taken before the second cycle of nivolumab. The receptors stem from a human donor with classical Hodgkin lymphoma.

The V gene is TRBV19, the J gene TRBJ2-7; 8 positions match TRBD1. Germline-derived CDR1 and CDR2 are LNHDA and SQIVND (reference sequence). Losses at the gene ends were 5 bases for V and 0 bases for J; bases not matched to a gene: 6. The CDR3 sequence is 15 residues long. The CDR3 region has the DNA TGTGCCAGTAGTGCGCGGGACAGGCCCTCCTACGAGCAGTACTTC. This gives the protein CASSARDRPSYEQYF.

The V gene is TRBV11-2, the J gene TRBJ2-5; TRBD1 is a possible D gene (5 bases). This CDR3 spans 15 amino acids. V lost 4 bases and J 2 bases, leaving 14 bases between the germline ends. Germline values: CDR1 SGHAT, CDR2 FQNNGV. The CDR3 is CASSSMTETQETQYF. CDR3 nucleotide sequence: TGTGCCAGCAGCTCGATGACAGAAACTCAAGAGACCCAGTACTTC.

The chain employs TRBV7-2 and TRBJ1-5, with 8 bases aligning to TRBD1. Germline V gene sequence: CDR1 SGHTA, CDR2 FQGNSA. The CDR3 extends over 14 amino acids. The trim removed 5 bases at V and 7 bases at J, leaving 7 bases unmatched. The CDR3: CASSPTGDEQPQHF. CDR3 sequence (DNA): TGTGCCAGCAGCCCGACAGGGGACGAACAGCCCCAGCATTTT.

The chain recombines TRBV4-3 with TRBJ2-7; D unclear. Trimming cost V 0 bases and J 3 bases, with 6 bases left between them. Germline V gene sequence: CDR1 LGHNA, CDR2 YSLEER. The CDR3 extends over 13 amino acids. The CDR3 is CASSQDEFYEQYF. The CDR3 nucleotides are TGCGCCAGCAGCCAAGATGAATTCTACGAGCAGTACTTC.

The rearrangement joins TRBV7-9 to TRBJ2-7, with a tentative D call TRBD1 (5 bases). This CDR3 comprises 13 residues. V was trimmed by 5 bases and J by 3 bases, leaving 11 bases between them. The germline CDR1 and CDR2 sequences are SEHNR and FQNEAQ (reference sequence). DNA for the CDR3: TGTGCCAGCAGCCAGGGTTCCTTCTACGAGCAGTACTTC. Its protein product is CASSQGSFYEQYF. Using reference TRBV7-9 and TRBJ2-7 for the parts outside the CDR3, the full variable domain is DTGVSQNPRHKITKRGQNVTFRCDPISEHNRLYWYRQTLGQGPEFLTYFQNEAQLEKSRLLSDRFSAERPKGSFSTLEIQRTEQGDSAMYLCASSQGSFYEQYFGPGTRLTVT.

The rearrangement uses TRBV4-1 and TRBJ1-1; 9 nucleotides match TRBD1. Germline CDR1 MGHRA, CDR2 YSYEKL. The J segment lost 4 bases and the V segment lost 1 base, leaving 7 bases of the junction unmatched. The CDR3 is made up of 16 amino acids. CDR3 residues: CASSQVQGASGTEAFF. The CDR3 DNA follows: TGCGCCAGCAGCCAAGTACAGGGGGCGAGCGGCACTGAAGCTTTCTTT.